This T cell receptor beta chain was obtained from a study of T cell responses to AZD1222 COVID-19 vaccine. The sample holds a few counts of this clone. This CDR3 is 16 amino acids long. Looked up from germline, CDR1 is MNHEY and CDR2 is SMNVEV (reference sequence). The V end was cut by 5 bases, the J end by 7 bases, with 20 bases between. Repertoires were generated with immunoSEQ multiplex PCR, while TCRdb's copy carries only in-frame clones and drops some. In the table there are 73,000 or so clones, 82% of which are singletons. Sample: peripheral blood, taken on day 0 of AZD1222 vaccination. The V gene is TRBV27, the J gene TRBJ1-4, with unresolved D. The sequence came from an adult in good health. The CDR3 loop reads CASSPDPGSGGEKLFF. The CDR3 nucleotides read TGTGCCAGCAGTCCCGACCCTGGGTCCGGAGGTGAAAAACTGTTTTTT.